This TCR beta chain was found in a study of blood T cell repertoires in COVID-19. Study overall: The United States, Italy and Spain were the sources of the acute and convalescent COVID-19 samples.

Assay used: immunoSEQ multiplex PCR; TCRdb lists only in-frame clones, some missing. Of around 140,000 clones detected, around 84% appear once; the ten largest clones hold about a sixth. The V end lost 6 bases, the J end lost 7 bases, and 13 bases lay between the germline ends. Per the germline V gene, CDR1 is MNHEY and CDR2 is SVGAGI. The CDR3 runs 13 residues. The J gene is TRBJ2-4, the V gene TRBV6-5; D might be TRBD2 (7 bases). The sequenced sample was peripheral blood. The sequence was collected from an elderly woman with acute or convalescent COVID-19. Written as DNA, the CDR3 is TGTGCCAGCAGCCGAGGGGGAGGGAACATTCAGTACTTC. Its translation is CASSRGGGNIQYF.